This T cell receptor beta chain was retrieved from a study of OX40 agonist ivuxolimab in advanced cancers. The count of this clone is one. Its target is unknown. CDR3 length: 16 residues. Germline CDR1 SGHDN, CDR2 FVKESK. V gave up 1 base and J gave up 6 bases, with 17 bases separating them. Findings and caveats of the study: The study did not work out the antigen specificity of the expanded peripheral T cells. Low normalized T-cell clonal expansion was additionally recorded for some nonresponders.

Some clones are missing from TCRdb's copy, which holds only in-frame ones; the method was immunoSEQ multiplex PCR. Among 70,000 to 85,000 clones listed, 84% were seen once. The material was CD4+ or CD8+ T cells sorted from blood, obtained in a trial of the OX40 agonist ivuxolimab. This sequence originates from an adult with an advanced solid tumor such as melanoma, head and neck, liver or kidney cancer. The rearrangement uses TRBV14 and TRBJ2-3; maybe TRBD2 (5 bases). DNA of the CDR3: TGTGCCAGCAGCCAAGGGGCGGGCATTCGGGTCGATACGCAGTATTTT. This translates into CASSQGAGIRVDTQYF.